This entry concerns a single T cell receptor beta chain. The target antigen is unknown. The sample originates from a study of blood T cells in healthy people across ages. General observations from the study: There was a strong correlation between TCR beta diversity and naive T cell percentage.

Sample-barcoded 5' priming and a J-beta primer mix drove a second PCR of about 7 to 11 cycles. The template-switch adaptor was a 5' adaptor with 12 random nucleotides. It tagged each cDNA molecule. Researchers report that each sample yielded at least 2.5 million CDR3-containing paired-end reads. TCRdb re-called the 5' RACE reads with MiXCR, one entry per CDR3 protein. The sample shows 450,000 to 650,000 distinct CDR3 sequences, nearly 25% of them seen only once. From germline, CDR1 is MNHEY and CDR2 SMNVEV (reference sequence). V was shortened by 6 bases and J by 7 bases, with 16 bases between the two germline ends. The CDR3 consists of 14 residues. These data also formed part of another study, on T cells of mothers and their children. That publication notes: For the second PCR, the M1S primer put in sample barcodes and 2-4 random nucleotides.

The sequencing sample was made of blood. The origin of this receptor is a boy between 10 and 17 years old in good health. The rearrangement links TRBV27 to TRBJ1-5; weak D call: TRBD1 (6 bases). CDR3 region: CASSLRGEGQPQHF. CDR3 bases: TGTGCCAGCAGCCTCAGGGGAGAAGGCCAGCCCCAGCATTTT.